This T cell receptor (beta chain) is drawn from a study of blood T cell repertoires in COVID-19. Overall study context: Nucleic acid was either cDNA or gDNA, and it came from T cells, B-cell-depleted T cells, or PBMCs.

Germline V lookup: CDR1 SQVTM, CDR2 ANQGSEA. The CDR3 extends over 15 amino acids. The V end was cut by 5 bases, the J end by 7 bases, with 23 bases between. The repertoire was sequenced with immunoSEQ multiplex PCR; TCRdb's copy has only in-frame clones and lacks some. There are some 51,000 clones in the sample; less than 95% occur only once, and approximately 6.2% lies in the top ten. Sequencing was performed on peripheral blood. The chain uses TRBV29-1 and TRBJ1-1; tentative D call: TRBD1 (6 bases). The source of this sequence is a man aged 35 to 55 with acute or convalescent COVID-19. The CDR3 is CSVRRSPGQDDEAFF. DNA of the CDR3: TGCAGCGTTAGACGCTCACCGGGACAAGACGATGAAGCTTTCTTT.